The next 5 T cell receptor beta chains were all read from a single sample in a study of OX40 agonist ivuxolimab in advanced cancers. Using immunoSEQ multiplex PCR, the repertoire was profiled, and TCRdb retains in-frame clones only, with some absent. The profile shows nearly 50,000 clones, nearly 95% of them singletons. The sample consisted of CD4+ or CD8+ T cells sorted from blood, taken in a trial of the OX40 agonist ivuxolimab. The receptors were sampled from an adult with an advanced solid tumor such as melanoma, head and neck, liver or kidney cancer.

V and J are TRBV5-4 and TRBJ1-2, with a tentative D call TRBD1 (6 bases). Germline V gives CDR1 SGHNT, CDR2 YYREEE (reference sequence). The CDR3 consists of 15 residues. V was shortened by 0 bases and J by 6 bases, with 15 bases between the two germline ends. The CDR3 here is CASSLVVWGQDGYTF. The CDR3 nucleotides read TGTGCCAGCAGCTTGGTCGTCTGGGGGCAGGATGGCTACACCTTC.

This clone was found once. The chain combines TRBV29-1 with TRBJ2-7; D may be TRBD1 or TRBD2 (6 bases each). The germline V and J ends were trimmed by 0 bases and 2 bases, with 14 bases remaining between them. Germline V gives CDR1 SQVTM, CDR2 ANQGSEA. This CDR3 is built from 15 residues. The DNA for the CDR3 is TGCAGCGTTGAAGATCACCGGGGGCTGGCCTACGAGCAGTACTTC. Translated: CSVEDHRGLAYEQYF.

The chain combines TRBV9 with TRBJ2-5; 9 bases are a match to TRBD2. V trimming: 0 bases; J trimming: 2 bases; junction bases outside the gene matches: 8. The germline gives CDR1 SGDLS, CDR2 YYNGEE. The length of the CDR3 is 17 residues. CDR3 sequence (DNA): TGTGCCAGCAGCGTAGCTACCACTAGCGGGTGGCAAGAGACCCAGTACTTC. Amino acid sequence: CASSVATTSGWQETQYF.

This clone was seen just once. The CDR3 DNA reads TGTGCCAGCAGCTTAGGAAGGACGACAGCTAACACTGAAGCTTTCTTT. Its protein is CASSLGRTTANTEAFF. The V and J genes are TRBV11-2 and TRBJ1-1; D is perhaps TRBD1 (5 bases). Germline values: CDR1 SGHAT, CDR2 FQNNGV. The CDR3 is 16 residues long. The V and J ends lost 1 base and 2 bases respectively, with 14 bases between them.

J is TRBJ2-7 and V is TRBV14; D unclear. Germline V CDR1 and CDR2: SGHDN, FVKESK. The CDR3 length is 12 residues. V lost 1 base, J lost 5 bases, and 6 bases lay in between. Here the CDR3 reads CASSQGQHEQYV. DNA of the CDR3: TGTGCCAGCAGCCAAGGTCAGCACGAGCAGTACGTC.